The clone carrying this T cell receptor beta chain was counted only a few times. The antigen is unknown. 5'RACE primed from the constant segment yielded TCR alpha and TCR beta cDNA libraries bearing sample barcodes and UMIs. MiXCR, run by TCRdb on the 5' RACE reads, gives a single entry per CDR3 protein. The table records 200,000 to 300,000 distinct CDR3 sequences, 8.5% to 9.5% of them present only once. The sample originates from a study of T-cell memory formation after mild COVID-19. Overall study results and limits: Pre-infection memory harbored some responding clones, suggesting cross-reactive memory joined. Among clones contracting day 15 to 85, CD4/CD8 was balanced, whereas later expanders leaned CD4+.

The ends lost 4 bases at V and 5 bases at J; junction bases unmatched: 8. This CDR3 is 15 amino acids long. Germline V gene lookup returns CDR1 KGHDR and CDR2 SFDVKD. The chain joins TRBV24-1 to TRBJ2-5; TRBD1 matches 8 bases. The sequence was obtained from a man younger than 35 who had mild COVID-19 (a few samples of this study predate the infection). Cell type and time point are not known. Sequencing used PBMCs or a T cell subset sorted from them (not recorded which). CDR3: CATSETTGVGETQYF. The CDR3 DNA follows: TGTGCCACCAGTGAAACGACAGGGGTCGGCGAGACCCAGTACTTC.